This T cell receptor (beta chain) was observed in a study of circulating CD8 cells and anti-PD-1 response in melanoma. The QIAseq Immune Repertoire TCR panel built the libraries from roughly 16 ng of total RNA. TCRdb used MiXCR to reprocess the reads, holding one entry per CDR3 protein. This table has approximately 2,000 distinct CDR3 sequences, roughly 8.4% appearing once. Four subsets defined by PD-1 and/or TIGIT were sorted from live CD3+CD8+TCRalphabeta+ cells. This CDR3 has 15 residues. Germline lookup yields CDR1 SNHLY and CDR2 FYNNEI. V dropped 6 bases and J dropped 2; count of bases not matched to a gene: 7. By sample share, this clonotype is medium-sized (0.01 to 0.1%).

This receptor was obtained from a human donor with melanoma. This material consisted of CD8+ T cells from PBMCs, taken at baseline or after one month of anti-PD-1 therapy (not recorded which). The J gene is TRBJ2-7, the V gene TRBV2, with 10 nucleotides matching TRBD1. Here the CDR3 DNA reads TGTGCCAGCAGGGATCTCGACAGGGGGCCCTACGAGCAGTACTTC. The encoded protein is CASRDLDRGPYEQYF.